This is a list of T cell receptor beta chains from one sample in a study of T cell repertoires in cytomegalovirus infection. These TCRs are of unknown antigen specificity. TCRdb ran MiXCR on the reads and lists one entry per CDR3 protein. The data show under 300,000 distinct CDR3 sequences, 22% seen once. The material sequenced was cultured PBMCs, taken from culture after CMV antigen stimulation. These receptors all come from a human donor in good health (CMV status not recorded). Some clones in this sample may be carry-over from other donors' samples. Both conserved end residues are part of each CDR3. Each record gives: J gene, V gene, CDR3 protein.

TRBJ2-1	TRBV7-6	CASSIADPYNEQFF
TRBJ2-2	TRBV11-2	CASSFTGTSGPTGELFF
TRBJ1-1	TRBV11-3	CASSLGSGILNTEAFF
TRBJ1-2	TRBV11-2	CASSPDLGSGYTF
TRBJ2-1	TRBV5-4	CASSSTDPEQFF
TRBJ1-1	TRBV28	CASLDRGRAFF
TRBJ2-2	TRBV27	CASSFWEESTGELFF
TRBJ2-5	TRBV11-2	CASSLAQGGKETQYF
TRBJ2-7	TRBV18	CASSPMRSFYEQYF
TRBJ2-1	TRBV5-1	CASSLGLAGGFYNEQFF
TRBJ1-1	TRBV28	CASSSRWEVNTEAFF
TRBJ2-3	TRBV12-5	CASGLSRESTDTQYF
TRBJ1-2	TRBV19	CASSIVGRGSGYTF
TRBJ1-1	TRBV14	CASSPPGRGWTEAFF
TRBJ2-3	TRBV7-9	CASTLGLAGAGDTQYF
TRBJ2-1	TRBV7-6	CASSSGTSGMYNEQFF
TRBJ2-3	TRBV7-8	CASSLERLAVDTQYF
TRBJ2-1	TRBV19	CASSIDRGVNEQFF
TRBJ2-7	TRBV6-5	CASSHLGGSEQYF
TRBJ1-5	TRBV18	CASSLPGGTDSRPQHF
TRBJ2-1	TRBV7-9	CASSNRVGEQFF
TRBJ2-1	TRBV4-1	CASSHIPGQRGNEQFF
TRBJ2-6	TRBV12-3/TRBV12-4	CASSLVRLPSGANVLTF
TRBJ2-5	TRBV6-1	CASSYGAELQETQYF
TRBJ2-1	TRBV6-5	CATGTRFDNEQFF
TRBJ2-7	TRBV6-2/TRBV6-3	CASSYPGLLAYEQYF
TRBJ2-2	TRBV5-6	CASSLFGSTGELFF
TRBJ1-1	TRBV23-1	CASSPHMNTEAFF
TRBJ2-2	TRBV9	CASSVAHPGELFF
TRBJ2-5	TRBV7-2	CASSSWGQGETQYF
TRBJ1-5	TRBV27	CASSLIGIEGDQPQHF
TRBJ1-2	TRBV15	CATSSRGGGYTF
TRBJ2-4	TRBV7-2	CASSLEDGILKNIQYF
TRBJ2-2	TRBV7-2	CASSLGIRGGRTGELFF
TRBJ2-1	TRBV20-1	CSARDPRGAGFNEQFF
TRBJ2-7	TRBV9	CASSFSFTSYEQYF
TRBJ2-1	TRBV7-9	CASSPGRTYNEQFF
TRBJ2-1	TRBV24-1	CATSDSGQVAQYNEQFF
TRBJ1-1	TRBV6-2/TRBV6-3	CASRTQGTEAFF
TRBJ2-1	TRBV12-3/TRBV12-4	CASSLAGQVANNEQFF
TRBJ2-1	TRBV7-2	CASSSFWTSWDSYNEQFF